This TCR beta chain was identified in a study of molecular identifiers for immune sequencing clone quantification. Findings of the study overall: Over 97% of CMV-specific effector molecules, but under 1% of naive ones, were in clones above 20 copies.

This clonotype has only one observation. The antigen is unknown. This may stem from a read error, because a much larger clone lies one nucleotide away. Listed TCR primers and previously described methods were used for bulk TCR libraries. TCRdb processed the PCR reads anew with MiXCR; each CDR3 protein has one entry. Of roughly 320,000 distinct CDR3 sequences in the sample, about a fifth were seen once. The V gene lost 4 bases and the J gene lost 7 bases, with 13 bases spanning the gap. Germline CDR1 is SEHNR and CDR2 is FQNEAQ (reference sequence). This CDR3 spans 13 amino acids. The sequenced sample was naive CD8+ T cells from blood, with Jurkat cell RNA spiked in. As to subset: FACS-sorted CD8+CD4-CCR7+CD45RA+ naive T cells. The receptor was isolated from a human donor in good health. Some libraries in this study had Jurkat cell RNA spiked in. This chain links TRBV7-9 with TRBJ2-5; a weak D match, TRBD2 (5 bases). In nucleotides, the CDR3 is TGTGCCAGCAGCTCCTCCGGGGAAGGGACCCAGTACTTC. It yields the protein CASSSSGEGTQYF.